This entry is about one T cell receptor beta chain. After re-calling the 5' RACE reads, TCRdb lists one entry per CDR3 protein, DNA absent. Its table records around 410,000 distinct CDR3 sequences. The sample originates from a study of monozygotic twins with inflammatory bowel disease. The germline V gene has CDR1 SGHVT and CDR2 SQSDAQ. The CDR3 is made up of 19 amino acids. V usage is TRBV7-4 and J usage is TRBJ2-5; no DNA is available, so the TRBD1 call from TCRdb remains unchecked. The sequence came from a human donor with ulcerative colitis or Crohn's disease, or a healthy co-twin of an affected twin (not recorded which). Sample: blood. The CDR3 here is CASSFYLPGQGFFLETQYF.